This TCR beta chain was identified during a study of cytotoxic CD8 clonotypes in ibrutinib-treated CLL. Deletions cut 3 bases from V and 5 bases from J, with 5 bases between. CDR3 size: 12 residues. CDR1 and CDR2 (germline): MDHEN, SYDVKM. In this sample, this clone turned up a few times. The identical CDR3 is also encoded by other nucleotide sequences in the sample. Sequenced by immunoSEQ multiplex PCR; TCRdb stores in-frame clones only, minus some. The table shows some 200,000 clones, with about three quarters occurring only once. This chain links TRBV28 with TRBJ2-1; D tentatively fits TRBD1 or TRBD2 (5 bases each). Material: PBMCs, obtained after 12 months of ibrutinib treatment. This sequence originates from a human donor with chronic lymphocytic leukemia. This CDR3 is CASSLGHNEQFF. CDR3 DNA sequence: TGTGCCAGCAGTTTGGGACACAATGAGCAGTTCTTC.